The rows below give T cell receptor beta chains drawn from one sample of a study of neurological immune-mediated disorders. Using its own MiXCR run on the 5' RACE reads, TCRdb lists one record per CDR3 protein. The table lists 40,000 or so distinct CDR3 sequences, 13% to 15% of them singletons, with over 25% in the top ten. The specimen was PBMCs. All receptors derive from a woman aged 50 to 60 with HTLV-1-associated myelopathy (HAM/TSP). Each CDR3 is given with its conserved first and last residue. The D gene is left open where the match is weak. The listing skips clone size in some rows; elsewhere it reads once, few, many or a size class.

TRBV5-1	NA	TRBJ1-5	NA	15	TGCGCCAGCAGCCCTATGACAGGTTTCAATCAGCCCCAGCATTTT	CASSPMTGFNQPQHF
TRBV10-3	NA	TRBJ1-3	many	15	TGTGCCATCAGTGGAACTGGACCATCTGGAAACACCATATATTTT	CAISGTGPSGNTIYF
TRBV6-2/TRBV6-3	NA	TRBJ1-2	few	18	TGTGCCAGCAGTTATACTGGGACACATACCGGATTTAACTATGGCTACACCTTC	CASSYTGTHTGFNYGYTF
TRBV6-2/TRBV6-3	NA	TRBJ2-4	many	15	TGTGCCAGCAGTTACTCGGACGGAGCCAAAAACATTCAGTACTTC	CASSYSDGAKNIQYF
TRBV12-3/TRBV12-4	NA	TRBJ1-5	many	12	TGTGCCAGCGCAACACCCGAGAGACCCCAGCATTTT	CASATPERPQHF
TRBV27	NA	TRBJ2-1	NA	15	TGTGCCAGCAGTTTGAGCGGTGGGGTCGGAGGGGAGCAGTTCTTC	CASSLSGGVGGEQFF
TRBV9	NA	TRBJ1-2	many	16	TGTGCCAGCAGCCTAGACCCGGAGCCCCTTCCCTATGGCTACACCTTC	CASSLDPEPLPYGYTF
TRBV11-2	TRBD1	TRBJ1-2	many	17	TGTGCCAGCAGCCCACTCAGACCGGGACAGGGGGACTATGGCTACACCTTC	CASSPLRPGQGDYGYTF
TRBV12-3/TRBV12-4	NA	TRBJ2-5	many	15	TGTGCCAGCACCAGTTCTCGGACTAGGGGGGAGACCCAGTACTTC	CASTSSRTRGETQYF
TRBV5-1	TRBD2	TRBJ2-1	many	12	TGCGCCAGCGGACTAGCGGGGGATGAGCAGTTCTTC	CASGLAGDEQFF
TRBV5-1	NA	TRBJ2-7	many	13	TGCGCCAGCAGCTTGGGTATCGGCTACGAGCAGTACTTC	CASSLGIGYEQYF
TRBV5-5	TRBD1	TRBJ1-5	few	16	TGTGCCAGCAGCATTACCGGGACAGGGGGTTTTCAGCCCCAGCATTTT	CASSITGTGGFQPQHF
TRBV18	NA	TRBJ2-2	few	16	TGTGCCAGCTCACCACCGAACGGGGCCACCAACGGGGAGCTGTTTTTT	CASSPPNGATNGELFF
TRBV9	TRBD2	TRBJ2-5	many	17	TGTGCCAGCAGCGTAGGCCAGCGGGGGGGGAGCCAAGAGACCCAGTACTTC	CASSVGQRGGSQETQYF
TRBV5-5	TRBD2	TRBJ2-5	many	14	TGTGCCAGCAGCATCGGGACTAACCAAGAGACCCAGTACTTC	CASSIGTNQETQYF
TRBV29-1	NA	TRBJ2-1	many	15	TGCAGCGTTGGGGGGGTGACACCGGCCTACAATGAGCAGTTCTTC	CSVGGVTPAYNEQFF
TRBV9	NA	TRBJ2-1	many	12	TGTGCCAGCAGCGTAGAGGGTCGGGGGCAGTTCTTC	CASSVEGRGQFF
TRBV5-6	TRBD1	TRBJ1-5	many	14	TGTGCCAGCAGCATTTATCAGGGGGACCAGCCCCAGCATTTT	CASSIYQGDQPQHF
TRBV12-3/TRBV12-4	NA	TRBJ2-1	many	14	TGTGCCAGCGGCCCTTTAAGCTCCTACAATGAGCAGTTCTTC	CASGPLSSYNEQFF
TRBV6-2/TRBV6-3	NA	TRBJ2-1	many	16	TGTGCCAGCAGTTACGGAGGGGGCGGCTCCTACAATGAGCAGTTCTTC	CASSYGGGGSYNEQFF
TRBV7-9	NA	TRBJ2-2	once	14	TGTGCCAGCAGCTTGGATACGAACACCGGGGAGCTGTTTTTT	CASSLDTNTGELFF
TRBV5-1	NA	TRBJ2-3	many	17	TGCGCCAGCAGCTTCATCGGGGCTCCCGGCCAACCAGATACGCAGTATTTT	CASSFIGAPGQPDTQYF
TRBV20-1	NA	TRBJ2-2	medium-sized	14	TGCAGTGCTAGGTGGGGGGAGGTCCCCGGGGAGCTGTTTTTT	CSARWGEVPGELFF
TRBV7-2	NA	TRBJ2-3	NA	14	TGTGCCAGCAGCCCTATGGGGGCGGTAGATACGCATTATTTT	CASSPMGAVDTHYF
TRBV12-3/TRBV12-4	NA	TRBJ1-3	many	15	TGTGCCAGCAGAAACAGGGAAGAGTCTGGAAACACCATATATTTT	CASRNREESGNTIYF